Each of the 18 T cell receptor beta chains below was sequenced from the same sample in a study of T cells expressing NK-cell markers. One entry per CDR3 protein, without DNA, is what TCRdb gives after re-calling the 5' RACE reads. The sample table sets out fewer than 400,000 distinct CDR3 sequences. Sequenced sample: blood T cells: a sorted CD56 or NKG2C T cell subset, CD4+ or CD8+ T cells, or bulk PBMC T cells (not recorded which). These receptors all stem from a woman aged 50 to 65 in good health.

The chain couples TRBV5-1 to TRBJ2-5; there is no DNA to check the TCRdb D call of TRBD2. CDR1 and CDR2 from the germline V gene are SGHRS and YFSETQ. The CDR3 is 13 residues long. The CDR3 is CAGSRTAGETQYF.

V gene TRBV15 combines with J gene TRBJ2-5; there is no DNA to check the TCRdb D call of TRBD2. The CDR3 contains 15 residues. Germline CDR1 LNHNV, CDR2 YYDKDF (reference sequence). CDR3 in amino acids: CATRAGTRHKETQYF.

CDR3 sequence reads: CATSDYPGQGLQETQYF. V is TRBV24-1 and J is TRBJ2-5; TCRdb's D call, TRBD1, is unchecked because there is no DNA. Germline V lookup: CDR1 KGHDR, CDR2 SFDVKD. CDR3 length equals 17 residues.

J is TRBJ2-1 and V is TRBV9. The CDR3 length is 12 residues. Germline V gene lookup returns CDR1 SGDLS and CDR2 YYNGEE. The CDR3 region is CASSVGFNEQFF.

The rearrangement uses TRBV12-3 or TRBV12-4 and TRBJ2-1; TCRdb gives TRBD1 as the D gene, but with no DNA this cannot be confirmed. This CDR3 spans 17 amino acids. CDR3 amino acids: CASSSRHGTGIDNEQFF.

The chain combines TRBV12-3 or TRBV12-4 with TRBJ2-3. The CDR3 runs 13 residues. The CDR3 is CASSLRTTDTQYF.

The chain links TRBV11-2 to TRBJ2-1; the TCRdb call, TRBD2, lacks DNA for checking. The CDR3 sequence is 15 residues long. CDR1 is SGHAT, CDR2 FQNNGV, per germline. The CDR3 region is CASSHGLAGVGEQFF. The entire variable domain, with the rest obtained from reference TRBV11-2 and TRBJ2-1, is as follows: EAGVAQSPRYKIIEKRQSVAFWCNPISGHATLYWYQQILGQGPKLLIQFQNNGVVDDSQLPKDRFSAERLKGVDSTLKIQPAKLEDSAVYLCASSHGLAGVGEQFFGPGTRLTVL.

The chain employs TRBV12-3 or TRBV12-4 and TRBJ1-3. CDR3 length: 13 amino acids. The CDR3 reads CASSFQMRNTIYF.

The CDR3 spells CASSPRGQGTGEQYF. V usage is TRBV9 and J usage is TRBJ2-7; TCRdb returns TRBD1, unconfirmable since there is no DNA. Germline-derived CDR1 and CDR2 are SGDLS and YYNGEE. The CDR3 covers 15 residues.

The chain joins TRBV12-3 or TRBV12-4 to TRBJ1-1; checking the TCRdb D call of TRBD1 is not possible without DNA. CDR3 length: 16 amino acids. The CDR3 spells CASKTGVGVYDTEAFF.

V gene TRBV5-1 combines with J gene TRBJ2-3; TCRdb's D call of TRBD2 is untestable without DNA. CDR1 is SGHRS and CDR2 is YFSETQ in the germline V gene. The CDR3 extends over 19 amino acids. CDR3 sequence: CASSRLRTSGYSSTDTQYF.

The chain links TRBV30 to TRBJ1-3; there is no DNA to check the TCRdb D call of TRBD1. This CDR3 is 13 amino acids long. Germline V gene lookup returns CDR1 GTSNPN and CDR2 SVGIG (reference sequence). The CDR3 sequence is CAWRGEAGNTIYF.

V and J are TRBV16 and TRBJ1-3. The CDR3 covers 14 residues. Germline values: CDR1 KGHSY, CDR2 FQNENV. This CDR3 is CASSQPTSGNTIYF.

CDR3 amino acids: CASRKETSGSSYEQYF. The chain has TRBV5-1 and TRBJ2-7; as DNA is missing, the TRBD2 call by TCRdb cannot be tested. This CDR3 comprises 16 residues. Germline loops: CDR1 SGHRS, CDR2 YFSETQ.

The chain employs TRBV5-1 and TRBJ2-5; without DNA, the TCRdb call of TRBD2 cannot be checked. The CDR3 spans 18 residues. CDR1 and CDR2 from the germline V gene are SGHRS and YFSETQ. CDR3 in amino acids: CASSSLPGLAGAQETQYF.

The J gene is TRBJ2-2, the V gene TRBV30; TCRdb reports TRBD2, a call that lacks DNA to check it against. This CDR3 has 11 residues. Germline V gene lookup returns CDR1 GTSNPN and CDR2 SVGIG (reference sequence). The CDR3 reads CAWAEDGELFF.

J is TRBJ2-3 and V is TRBV11-3. The CDR3 covers 14 residues. Per the germline V gene, CDR1 is SGHNT and CDR2 is YENEEA. The CDR3 here is CASSLVWSGDTQYF.

The chain links TRBV27 to TRBJ2-3; TCRdb picks TRBD2, but there is no DNA to check that call. The length of the CDR3 is 14 residues. In germline, CDR1 is MNHEY, CDR2 SMNVEV (reference sequence). This CDR3 reads CASSTELASDTQYF.